This T cell receptor (beta chain) was sequenced for a study of OX40 agonist ivuxolimab in advanced cancers. Study-wide background: Ivuxolimab, an antibody acting as an agonist of OX40 (CD134), was used to treat patients. Ivuxolimab, which patients received intravenously every 2 weeks, was dosed at 0.01 to 10 mg/kg.

The CDR3 consists of 15 residues. Germline values: CDR1 WSHSY, CDR2 SAAADI. Between the trimmed V and J ends, which lost 2 bases and 5 bases, there was a span of 12 bases. In its sample, this clone was seen a few times. Its target is unknown. Sequencing was performed with immunoSEQ multiplex PCR; in TCRdb, only in-frame clones are kept and a portion is missing. The sample shows roughly 60,000 clones, less than 95% of them seen only once. Points from the study as a whole: Expanded clones tended on average to be more numerous among CD8+ T cells than CD4+. Which antigen the expanded peripheral T cells recognized is unknown.

The TCR comes from an adult with an advanced solid tumor such as melanoma, head and neck, liver or kidney cancer. The chain couples TRBV10-2 to TRBJ1-4; D is possibly TRBD1 (5 bases). Sequencing used CD4+ or CD8+ T cells sorted from blood, obtained in a trial of the OX40 agonist ivuxolimab. The CDR3 protein is CASSEARGANEKLFF. The CDR3 region has the DNA TGCGCCAGCAGTGAGGCAAGGGGAGCAAATGAAAAACTGTTTTTT.